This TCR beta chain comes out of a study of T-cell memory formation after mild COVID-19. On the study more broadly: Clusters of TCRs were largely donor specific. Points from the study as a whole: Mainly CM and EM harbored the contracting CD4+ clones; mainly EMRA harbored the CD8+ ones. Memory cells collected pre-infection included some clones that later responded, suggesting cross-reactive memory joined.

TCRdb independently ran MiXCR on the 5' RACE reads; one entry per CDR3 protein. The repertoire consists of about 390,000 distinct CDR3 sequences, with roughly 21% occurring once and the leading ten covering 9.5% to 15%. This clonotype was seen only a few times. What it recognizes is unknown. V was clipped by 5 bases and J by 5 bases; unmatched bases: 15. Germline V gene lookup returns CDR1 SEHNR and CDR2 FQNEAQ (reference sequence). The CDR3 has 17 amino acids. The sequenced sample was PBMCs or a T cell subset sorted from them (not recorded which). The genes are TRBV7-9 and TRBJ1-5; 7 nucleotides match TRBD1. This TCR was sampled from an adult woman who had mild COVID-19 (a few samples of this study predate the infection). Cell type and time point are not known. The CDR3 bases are TGTGCCAGCAGCCTGGGACTCGCAGGGGGATTGGATCAGCCCCAGCATTTT. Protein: CASSLGLAGGLDQPQHF. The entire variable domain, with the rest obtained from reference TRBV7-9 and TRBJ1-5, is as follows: DTGVSQNPRHKITKRGQNVTFRCDPISEHNRLYWYRQTLGQGPEFLTYFQNEAQLEKSRLLSDRFSAERPKGSFSTLEIQRTEQGDSAMYLCASSLGLAGGLDQPQHFGDGTRLSIL.